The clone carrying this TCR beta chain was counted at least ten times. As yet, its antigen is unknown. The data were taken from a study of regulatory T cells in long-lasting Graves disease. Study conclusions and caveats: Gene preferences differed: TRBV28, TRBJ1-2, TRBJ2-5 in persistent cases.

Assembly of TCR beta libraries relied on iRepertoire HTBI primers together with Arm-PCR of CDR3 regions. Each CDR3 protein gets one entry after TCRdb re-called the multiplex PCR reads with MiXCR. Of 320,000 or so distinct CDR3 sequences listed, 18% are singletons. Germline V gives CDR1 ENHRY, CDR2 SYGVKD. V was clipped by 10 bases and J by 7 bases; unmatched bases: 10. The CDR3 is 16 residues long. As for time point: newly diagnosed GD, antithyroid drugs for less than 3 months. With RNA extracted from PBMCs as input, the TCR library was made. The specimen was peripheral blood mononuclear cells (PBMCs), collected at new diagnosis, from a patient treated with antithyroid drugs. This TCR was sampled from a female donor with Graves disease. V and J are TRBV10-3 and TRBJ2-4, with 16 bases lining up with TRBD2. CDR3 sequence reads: CATKPGLAGGPNIQYF. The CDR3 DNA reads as TGTGCCACGAAACCGGGACTAGCGGGAGGGCCTAACATTCAGTACTTC.